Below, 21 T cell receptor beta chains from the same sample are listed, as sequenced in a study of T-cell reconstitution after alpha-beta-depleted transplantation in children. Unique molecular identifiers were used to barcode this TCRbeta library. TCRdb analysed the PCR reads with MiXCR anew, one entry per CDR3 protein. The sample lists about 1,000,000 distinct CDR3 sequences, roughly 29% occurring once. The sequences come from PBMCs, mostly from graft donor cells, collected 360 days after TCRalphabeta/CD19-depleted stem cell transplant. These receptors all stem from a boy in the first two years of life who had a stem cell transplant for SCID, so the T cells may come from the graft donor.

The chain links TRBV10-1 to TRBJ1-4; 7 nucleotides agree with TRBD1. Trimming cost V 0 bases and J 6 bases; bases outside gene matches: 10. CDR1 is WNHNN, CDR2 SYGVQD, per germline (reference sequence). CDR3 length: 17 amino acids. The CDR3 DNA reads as TGCGCCAGCAGTGAGTCGTGGGGCACAGGGGCGGATGAAAAACTGTTTTTT. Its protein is CASSESWGTGADEKLFF.

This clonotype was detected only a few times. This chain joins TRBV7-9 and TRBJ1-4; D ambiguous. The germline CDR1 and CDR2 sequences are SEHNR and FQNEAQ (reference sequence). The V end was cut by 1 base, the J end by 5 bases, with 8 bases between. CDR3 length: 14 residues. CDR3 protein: CASSLVQTNEKLFF. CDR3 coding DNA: TGTGCCAGCAGCTTAGTACAGACCAATGAAAAACTGTTTTTT.

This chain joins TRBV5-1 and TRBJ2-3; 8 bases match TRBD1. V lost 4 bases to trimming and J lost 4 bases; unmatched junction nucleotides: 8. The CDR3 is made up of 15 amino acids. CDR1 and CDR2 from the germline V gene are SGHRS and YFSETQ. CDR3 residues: CASSPPGTGPDTQYF. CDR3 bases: TGCGCCAGCAGCCCACCCGGGACAGGCCCAGATACGCAGTATTTT.

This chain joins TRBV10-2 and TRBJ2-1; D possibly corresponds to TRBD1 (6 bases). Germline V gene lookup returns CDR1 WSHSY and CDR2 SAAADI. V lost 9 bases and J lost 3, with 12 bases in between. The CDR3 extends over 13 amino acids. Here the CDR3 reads CASRTDRYNEQFF. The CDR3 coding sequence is TGCGCCAGTCGGACAGACCGCTACAATGAGCAGTTCTTC.

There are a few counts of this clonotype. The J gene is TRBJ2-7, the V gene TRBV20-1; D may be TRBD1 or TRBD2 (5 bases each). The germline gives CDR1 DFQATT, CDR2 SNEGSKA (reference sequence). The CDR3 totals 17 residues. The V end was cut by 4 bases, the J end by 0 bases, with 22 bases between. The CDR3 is CSANGAEGRISSYEQYF. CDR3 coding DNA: TGCAGTGCTAACGGGGCAGAGGGGCGAATCAGCTCCTACGAGCAGTACTTC.

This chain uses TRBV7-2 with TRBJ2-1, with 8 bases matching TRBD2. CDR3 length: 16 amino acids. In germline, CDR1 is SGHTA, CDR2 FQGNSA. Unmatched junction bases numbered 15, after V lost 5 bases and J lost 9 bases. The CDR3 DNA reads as TGTGCCAGCAGCCCTAGGGGAGCGGGGGAAATGGGTGAGCAGTTCTTC. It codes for CASSPRGAGEMGEQFF.

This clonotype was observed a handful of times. CDR3 coding DNA: TGTGCCAGCAGTCCTGTGTTTGGTCCCCAGCATTTT. As protein: CASSPVFGPQHF. The chain links TRBV12-3 or TRBV12-4 to TRBJ1-5; D is uncertain. V was cut by 5 bases and J by 10 bases, with 12 bases left in between. The CDR3 runs to 12 residues.

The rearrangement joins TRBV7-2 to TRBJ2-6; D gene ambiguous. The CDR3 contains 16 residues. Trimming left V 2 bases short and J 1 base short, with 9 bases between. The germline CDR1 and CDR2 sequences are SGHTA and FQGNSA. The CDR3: CASSLHTGSGANVLTF. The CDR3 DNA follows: TGTGCCAGCAGCTTACATACTGGATCTGGGGCCAACGTCCTGACTTTC.

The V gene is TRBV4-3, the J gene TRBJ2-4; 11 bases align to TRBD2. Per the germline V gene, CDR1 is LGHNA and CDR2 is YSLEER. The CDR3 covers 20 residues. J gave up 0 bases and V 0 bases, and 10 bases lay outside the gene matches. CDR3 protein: CASSQDTIGLAGLAKNIQYF. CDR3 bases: TGCGCCAGCAGCCAAGATACGATTGGACTAGCGGGCTTAGCCAAAAACATTCAGTACTTC.

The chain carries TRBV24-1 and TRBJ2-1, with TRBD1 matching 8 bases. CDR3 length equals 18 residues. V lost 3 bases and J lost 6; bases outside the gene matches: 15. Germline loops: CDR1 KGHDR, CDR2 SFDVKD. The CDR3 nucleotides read TGTGCCACCAGTGATCCCAAGTCCGGGACAGGTCGGGTCAATGAGCAGTTCTTC. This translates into CATSDPKSGTGRVNEQFF.

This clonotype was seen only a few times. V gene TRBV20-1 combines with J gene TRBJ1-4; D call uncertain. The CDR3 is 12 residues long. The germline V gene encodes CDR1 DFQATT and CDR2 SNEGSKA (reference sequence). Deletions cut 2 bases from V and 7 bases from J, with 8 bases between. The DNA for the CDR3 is TGCAGTGCTAGACCGGACGTTGAAAAACTGTTTTTT. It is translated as CSARPDVEKLFF.

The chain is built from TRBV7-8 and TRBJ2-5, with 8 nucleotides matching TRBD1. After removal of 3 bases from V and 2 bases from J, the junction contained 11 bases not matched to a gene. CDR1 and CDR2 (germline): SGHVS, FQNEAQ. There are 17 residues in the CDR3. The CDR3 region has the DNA TGTGCCAGCAGCTTGATGTCAGGGGGCTCCCCACAAGAGACCCAGTACTTC. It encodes CASSLMSGGSPQETQYF.

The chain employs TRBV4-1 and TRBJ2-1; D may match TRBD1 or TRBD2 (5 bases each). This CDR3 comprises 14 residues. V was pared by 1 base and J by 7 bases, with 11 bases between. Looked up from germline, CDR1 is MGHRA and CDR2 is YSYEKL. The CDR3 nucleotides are TGCGCCAGCAGCCAAGTCTGGGGGATTAATGAGCAGTTCTTC. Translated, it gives CASSQVWGINEQFF.

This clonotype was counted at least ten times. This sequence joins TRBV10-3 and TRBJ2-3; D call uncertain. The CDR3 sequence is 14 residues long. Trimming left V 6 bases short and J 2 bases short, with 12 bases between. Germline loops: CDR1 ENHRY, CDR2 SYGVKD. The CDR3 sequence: CAISTVGNTDTQYF. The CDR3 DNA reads TGTGCCATCAGCACCGTGGGGAACACAGATACGCAGTATTTT.

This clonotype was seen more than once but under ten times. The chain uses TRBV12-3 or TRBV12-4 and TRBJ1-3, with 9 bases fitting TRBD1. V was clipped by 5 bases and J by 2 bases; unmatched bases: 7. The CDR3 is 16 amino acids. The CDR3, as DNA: TGTGCCAGCAGTCCCCTGGGACAGGGCCCTGGAAACACCATATATTTT. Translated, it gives CASSPLGQGPGNTIYF.

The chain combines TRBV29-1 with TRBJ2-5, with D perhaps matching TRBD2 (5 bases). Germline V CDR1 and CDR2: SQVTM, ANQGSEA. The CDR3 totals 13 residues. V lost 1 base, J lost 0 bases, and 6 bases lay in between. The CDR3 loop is CSVEAGNQETQYF. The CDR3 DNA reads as TGCAGCGTTGAAGCGGGGAACCAAGAGACCCAGTACTTC.

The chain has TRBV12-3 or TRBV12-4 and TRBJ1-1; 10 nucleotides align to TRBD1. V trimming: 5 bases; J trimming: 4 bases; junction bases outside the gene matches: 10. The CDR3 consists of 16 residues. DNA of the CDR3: TGTGCCAGCAGTCACGCGACAGGGGGCCGGGGCACTGAAGCTTTCTTT. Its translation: CASSHATGGRGTEAFF.

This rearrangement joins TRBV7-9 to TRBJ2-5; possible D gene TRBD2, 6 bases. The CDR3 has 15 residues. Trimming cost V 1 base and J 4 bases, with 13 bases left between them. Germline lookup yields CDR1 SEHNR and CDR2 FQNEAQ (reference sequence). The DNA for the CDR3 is TGTGCCAGCAGCTTAGGGAGGGGCCAGGGAGAGACCCAGTACTTC. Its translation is CASSLGRGQGETQYF. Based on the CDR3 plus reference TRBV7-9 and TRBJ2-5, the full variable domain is DTGVSQNPRHKITKRGQNVTFRCDPISEHNRLYWYRQTLGQGPEFLTYFQNEAQLEKSRLLSDRFSAERPKGSFSTLEIQRTEQGDSAMYLCASSLGRGQGETQYFGPGTRLLVL.

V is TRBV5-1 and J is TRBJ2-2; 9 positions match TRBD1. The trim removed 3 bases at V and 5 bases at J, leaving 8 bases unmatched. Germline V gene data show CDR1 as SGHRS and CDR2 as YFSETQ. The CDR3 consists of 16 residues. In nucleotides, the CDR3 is TGCGCCAGCAGCTCAACAGCGACAGGGGGAACCGGGGAGCTGTTTTTT. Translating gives CASSSTATGGTGELFF.

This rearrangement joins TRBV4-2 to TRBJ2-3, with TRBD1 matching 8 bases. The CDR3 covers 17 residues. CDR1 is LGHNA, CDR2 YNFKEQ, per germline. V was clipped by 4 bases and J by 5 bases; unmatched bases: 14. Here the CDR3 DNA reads TGTGCCAGCAGCCCCCTCCAGGGGGCTTGGACACAAGATACGCAGTATTTT. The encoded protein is CASSPLQGAWTQDTQYF.

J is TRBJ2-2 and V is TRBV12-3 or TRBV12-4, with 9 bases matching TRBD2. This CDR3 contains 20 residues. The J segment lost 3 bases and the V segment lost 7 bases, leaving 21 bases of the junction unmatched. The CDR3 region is CASTLPLDSGGTDDTGELFF. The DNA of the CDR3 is TGTGCCAGCACCCTTCCCTTGGACAGCGGGGGGACGGACGACACCGGGGAGCTGTTTTTT.